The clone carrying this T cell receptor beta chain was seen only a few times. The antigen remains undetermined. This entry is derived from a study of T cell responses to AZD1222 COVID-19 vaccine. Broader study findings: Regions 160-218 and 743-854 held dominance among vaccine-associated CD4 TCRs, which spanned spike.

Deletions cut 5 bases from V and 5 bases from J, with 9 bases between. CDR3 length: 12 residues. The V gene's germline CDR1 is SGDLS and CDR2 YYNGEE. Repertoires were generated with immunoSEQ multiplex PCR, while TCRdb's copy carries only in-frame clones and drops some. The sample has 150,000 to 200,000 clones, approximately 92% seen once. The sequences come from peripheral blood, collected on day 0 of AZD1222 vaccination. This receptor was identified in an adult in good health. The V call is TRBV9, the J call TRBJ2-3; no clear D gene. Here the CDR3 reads CASSQSGDTQYF. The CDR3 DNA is TGTGCCAGCAGTCAATCTGGAGATACGCAGTATTTT.